This T cell receptor beta chain came from a study of cytomegalovirus exposure and HLA in healthy donors. Regarding the study as a whole: Fewer N-insertions than the approximately 700-donor mean were reportedly shown by an Asian-associated ancestry cluster in a later analysis. The likely explanation for a cluster of highly shared sequence variants was sequencing artifact. Later analysis found that TCR beta chains associated with HLA were more clonally expanded than other, equally common chains. TCR beta chain V- and J-gene trimming was linked, in a later analysis, to a missense variant in DCLRE1C.

V gave up 4 bases and J gave up 4 bases; unmatched junction bases: 6. CDR1 and CDR2 (germline): SGHNT, YYREEE (reference sequence). The CDR3 has 15 residues. In the PCR, 60 Vbeta and 13 Jbeta primers were used. Sequenced by immunoSEQ multiplex PCR; TCRdb stores in-frame clones only, minus some. Of approximately 110,000 clones in the sample, 60% to 85% were seen once. In its sample, this clone was seen once. Antigen specificity is unknown. J is TRBJ2-1 and V is TRBV5-4; TRBD2 matches 9 bases. The sample taken for sequencing was PBMCs. The TCR comes from a female donor in good health and CMV-seropositive. The CDR3 nucleotides read TGTGCCAGCAGCCCGCCTAGCGGGAATTACAATGAGCAGTTCTTC. Translated, it gives CASSPPSGNYNEQFF.